This T cell receptor beta chain was observed in a study of blood T cell repertoires in COVID-19. Clones were read by immunoSEQ multiplex PCR, and TCRdb kept only the in-frame ones, dropping some. This sample has 200,000 or so clones, with 80% to 90% found just once. CDR3 length: 14 residues. V lost 7 bases, J lost 5 bases, and 17 bases lay in between. The V gene's germline CDR1 is MDHEN and CDR2 SYDVKM. The source material was peripheral blood. The chain carries TRBV28 and TRBJ2-5, with D maybe TRBD1 (6 bases). This receptor was taken from a human donor with active or convalescent COVID-19. The donor label of this sample is uncertain. The CDR3 spells CASTPETGLETQYF. The DNA of the CDR3 is TGTGCCAGCACCCCCGAAACAGGGTTGGAGACCCAGTACTTC.